Only a few counts were recorded for the clone carrying this TCR beta chain. Its antigen is unknown. Findings and caveats of the study: Greatest tumor Treg TCR overlap was with tumor naive CD4+ cells. In terms of TCR gene usage, tumor memory CD4+ T cells clustered together with blood and lymph node memory CD4+ cells, as well as with lymph node naive CD4+ cells.

Semi-nested PCR with Nested Universal Primer A followed constant-region reverse priming of full-length variable regions. TCRdb itself ran the 5' RACE reads through MiXCR, one entry per CDR3 protein. The sample has over 55,000 distinct CDR3 sequences; about 28% are singletons. The memory fraction was CD4+CD45RO+CD25- cells. The germline V gene encodes CDR1 MNHNY and CDR2 SVGAGI (reference sequence). Trimming removed 2 bases from V and 0 bases from J, with 14 bases in between. There are 17 residues in the CDR3. Sequencing input: tumor-infiltrating memory CD4+ T cells sorted from the breast tumor. Subset meaning: memory CD4+ T cells, CD4+CD45RO+CD25-. The sequence came from a female donor with breast cancer. The rearrangement joins TRBV6-6 to TRBJ1-5; D is perhaps TRBD1 (5 bases). CDR3 nucleotides: TGTGCCAGCAGTTACCCCTTAAGGAGGGGTAGCAATCAGCCCCAGCATTTT. It encodes CASSYPLRRGSNQPQHF.